The 25 T cell receptor beta chains reported below all come from one sample, sequenced in a study of T cell responses to AZD1222 COVID-19 vaccine. TCRdb's copy holds only in-frame clones and misses some; the assay was immunoSEQ multiplex PCR. The data hold fewer than 150,000 clones, with 93% observed a single time. Sequences were derived from peripheral blood, sampled on day 0 of AZD1222 vaccination. The receptors were gathered from an adult in good health.

CDR3 bases: TGTGCCAGCAGCCAAATGAATAAGCAACGGTCAGCTTTCTTT. It encodes CASSQMNKQRSAFF. The chain recombines TRBV3-1 (or the pseudogene TRBV3-2) with TRBJ1-1; D gene unclear. CDR3 length: 14 residues. Germline assignment: CDR1 LGHDT and CDR2 YNNKEL (reference sequence). Trimming pared 2 bases from V and 10 bases from J, leaving 17 bases between.

The V call is TRBV10-1, the J call TRBJ1-2, with D unclear. V was trimmed by 0 bases and J by 2 bases, leaving 4 bases between them. This CDR3 has 13 amino acids. Germline V gene data show CDR1 as WNHNN and CDR2 as SYGVQD (reference sequence). DNA of the CDR3: TGCGCCAGCAGTGAGTCTCGAAACTATGGCTACACCTTC. The encoded protein is CASSESRNYGYTF.

The V call is TRBV7-3, the J call TRBJ1-1; D is possibly TRBD1 (5 bases). Per the germline V gene, CDR1 is SGHTA and CDR2 is FQGTGA. The V and J ends lost 3 bases and 7 bases respectively, with 12 bases between them. The CDR3 covers 13 residues. DNA of the CDR3: TGTGCCAGCAGCTTTTCCCAGGGCGGTGAAGCTTTCTTT. This codes for CASSFSQGGEAFF.

The chain joins TRBV28 to TRBJ1-5; D is possibly TRBD1 (5 bases). CDR3 length equals 17 residues. The germline V and J ends were trimmed by 3 bases and 0 bases, with 15 bases remaining between them. Germline CDR1 MDHEN, CDR2 SYDVKM. The CDR3 DNA is TGTGCCAGCAGTTTGAGGACGGGGACCTATAGCAATCAGCCCCAGCATTTT. Translated, it gives CASSLRTGTYSNQPQHF.

This chain links TRBV6-5 with TRBJ1-6, with a tentative D call TRBD1 (5 bases). The CDR3 spans 15 residues. Germline CDR1 and CDR2: MNHEY and SVGAGI. The V gene lost 6 bases and the J gene lost 0 bases, with 9 bases spanning the gap. The DNA for the CDR3 is TGTGCCAGCAGGACAGCGAGCTCCTATAATTCACCCCTCCACTTT. It codes for CASRTASSYNSPLHF.

The table lists this clone with a count of one. CDR3: CASSLLGGEQYF. In DNA, the CDR3 is TGTGCCAGCAGCCTCTTAGGGGGCGAGCAGTACTTC. This chain uses TRBV4-2 with TRBJ2-7; a weak D match, TRBD1 (6 bases). The V end lost 4 bases, the J end lost 6 bases, and 10 bases lay between the germline ends. This CDR3 has 12 amino acids. Germline CDR1 is LGHNA and CDR2 is YNFKEQ.

The J gene is TRBJ2-7, the V gene TRBV10-2, with D possibly being TRBD2 (6 bases). CDR1 WSHSY and CDR2 SAAADI come from the germline V gene. Trimming shortened V by 3 bases and J by 5 bases, and 14 bases separated the two germline ends. This CDR3 has 14 residues. The CDR3 is CASSEEGLRNEQYF. The DNA for the CDR3 is TGCGCCAGCAGTGAAGAGGGACTGCGAAACGAGCAGTACTTC.

The chain combines TRBV19 with TRBJ1-1, with 11 bases identical to TRBD1. The germline V gene has CDR1 LNHDA and CDR2 SQIVND (reference sequence). J gave up 6 bases and V 8 bases, and 2 bases lay outside the gene matches. This CDR3 has 12 amino acids. The CDR3 nucleotides read TGTGCCAGTTCGGGACAGGGGGCTGAAGCTTTCTTT. Protein product: CASSGQGAEAFF.

V usage is TRBV28 and J usage is TRBJ2-3; D perhaps matches TRBD1 (6 bases). V was trimmed by 11 bases and J by 1 base, leaving 13 bases between them. Germline CDR1 and CDR2: MDHEN and SYDVKM. This CDR3 has 13 amino acids. The CDR3: CACRDTGTDTQYF. CDR3 sequence (DNA): TGTGCCTGCCGGGACACCGGCACAGATACGCAGTATTTT.

The genes are TRBV9 and TRBJ2-1, with D perhaps matching TRBD1 or TRBD2 (9 bases each). Germline loops: CDR1 SGDLS, CDR2 YYNGEE. This CDR3 has 20 amino acids. V shed 0 bases and J shed 5 bases, with 27 bases lying between them. In DNA form, the CDR3 reads TGTGCCAGCAGCGTAGGGATAAGGACAGGGGCTAGCGGGGTTAACAATGAGCAGTTCTTC. Residues: CASSVGIRTGASGVNNEQFF. The whole variable domain, filled in from reference TRBV9 and TRBJ2-1, reads DSGVTQTPKHLITATGQRVTLRCSPRSGDLSVYWYQQSLDQGLQFLIQYYNGEERAKGNILERFSAQQFPDLHSELNLSSLELGDSALYFCASSVGIRTGASGVNNEQFFGPGTRLTVL.

This clone is a singleton in its sample. The chain has TRBV4-2 and TRBJ2-3; D unclear. Germline CDR1 is LGHNA and CDR2 is YNFKEQ. V shed 1 base and J shed 7 bases, with 6 bases lying between them. The CDR3 loop spans 12 amino acids. The CDR3 sequence is CASSQASNTQYF. CDR3 bases: TGTGCCAGCAGCCAAGCCTCAAATACGCAGTATTTT.

The chain employs TRBV15 and TRBJ1-1; D unresolved. This CDR3 has 13 amino acids. V was shortened by 0 bases and J by 4 bases, with 6 bases between the two germline ends. Per germline, CDR1 LNHNV and CDR2 YYDKDF (reference sequence). CDR3 bases: TGTGCCACCAGCAGAGATCGGGGCACTGAAGCTTTCTTT. Translating it yields CATSRDRGTEAFF.

The chain couples TRBV18 to TRBJ1-1, with unresolved D. This CDR3 spans 13 amino acids. V was clipped by 3 bases and J by 3 bases, with 8 bases between them. CDR1 and CDR2 from the germline V gene are KGHSH and LQKENI. The DNA of the CDR3 is TGTGCCAGCTCACCCCGGCGGGACACTGAAGCTTTCTTT. Translation gives CASSPRRDTEAFF.

V gene TRBV28 combines with J gene TRBJ1-6, with 9 bases aligning to TRBD1. Trimming cost V 9 bases and J 9 bases; bases outside gene matches: 12. This CDR3 spans 15 amino acids. The germline CDR1 and CDR2 sequences are MDHEN and SYDVKM. In DNA form, the CDR3 reads TGTGCCAGTATTGACGGGACAGGGCAGAGTTCACCCCTCCACTTT. As protein: CASIDGTGQSSPLHF.

This chain connects TRBV5-1 to TRBJ2-7; 10 bases fit TRBD1. The CDR3 totals 14 residues. Germline V gene sequence: CDR1 SGHRS, CDR2 YFSETQ. The junction had 9 bases not matched to a gene; V was cut back by 7 bases and J by 5 bases. The CDR3 DNA reads as TGCGCCAGCGGGCAGGGGGACAGGGGACACGAGCAGTACTTC. Its protein is CASGQGDRGHEQYF.

The chain employs TRBV5-4 and TRBJ1-6; the match to TRBD1 covers 7 bases. The CDR3 has 17 amino acids. Germline CDR1 is SGHNT and CDR2 is YYREEE (reference sequence). Trimming cost V 0 bases and J 8 bases; bases outside gene matches: 11. CDR3 residues: CASSLARGQGDDSPLHF. The CDR3 DNA is TGTGCCAGCAGCTTGGCCCGAGGTCAGGGGGATGATTCACCCCTCCACTTT.

V is TRBV7-6 and J is TRBJ2-2; D gene ambiguous. The germline V and J ends were trimmed by 4 bases and 2 bases, with 8 bases remaining between them. The CDR3 has 14 residues. CDR1 SGHVS and CDR2 FNYEAQ come from the germline V gene. CDR3: CASSYYPNTGELFF. Here the CDR3 DNA reads TGTGCCAGCAGCTATTATCCAAACACCGGGGAGCTGTTTTTT. The whole variable domain, filled in from reference TRBV7-6 and TRBJ2-2, reads GAGVSQSPRYKVTKRGQDVALRCDPISGHVSLYWYRQALGQGPEFLTYFNYEAQQDKSGLPNDRFSAERPEGSISTLTIQRTEQRDSAMYRCASSYYPNTGELFFGEGSRLTVL.

V is TRBV28 and J is TRBJ1-2; D is ambiguous. V lost 5 bases and J lost 4, with 14 bases in between. There are 14 residues in the CDR3. Germline CDR1 reads MDHEN; CDR2 reads SYDVKM. The DNA of the CDR3 is TGTGCCAGCAGTCCACAGAGTGTGGTCTATGGCTACACCTTC. It codes for CASSPQSVVYGYTF.

The chain couples TRBV6-1 to TRBJ2-3, with no clear D. With 1 base removed from V and 3 bases from J, the gap between germline ends came to 5 bases. The CDR3 runs 13 residues. Germline V gene sequence: CDR1 MNHNS, CDR2 SASEGT. For the CDR3, the DNA is TGTGCCAGCAGTGAAGTCGCGACAGATACGCAGTATTTT. This sequence encodes CASSEVATDTQYF.

V gene TRBV7-9 combines with J gene TRBJ1-6; 9 bases are shared with TRBD1. Trimming took 5 bases from V and 9 from J; bases not matched to a gene: 8. CDR1 is SEHNR and CDR2 is FQNEAQ in the germline V gene (reference sequence). The CDR3 covers 15 residues. The CDR3 region is CASSQARQGGSPLHF. CDR3 in DNA: TGTGCCAGCAGCCAGGCGAGACAGGGGGGTTCACCCCTCCACTTT.

The gene calls are TRBV6-5 and TRBJ1-1, with D possibly being TRBD1 (5 bases). Per germline, CDR1 MNHEY and CDR2 SVGAGI. This CDR3 region has 15 residues. The V and J ends lost 0 bases and 3 bases respectively, with 11 bases between them. CDR3: CASSYSPGLDTEAFF. CDR3 bases: TGTGCCAGCAGTTACTCGCCAGGGTTGGACACTGAAGCTTTCTTT.

This chain connects TRBV5-1 to TRBJ1-5; 8 positions match TRBD1. Germline V gene lookup returns CDR1 SGHRS and CDR2 YFSETQ. V lost 4 bases, J lost 6 bases, and 6 bases stayed unmatched. The length of the CDR3 is 14 residues. The CDR3 DNA sequence: TGCGCCAGCAGCCCTGGACAGGGAGGTCAGCCCCAGCATTTT. Its translation is CASSPGQGGQPQHF.

The chain combines TRBV7-3 with TRBJ2-1; D might be TRBD2 (6 bases). The CDR3 spans 15 residues. Germline-derived CDR1 and CDR2 are SGHTA and FQGTGA. V was trimmed by 2 bases and J by 4 bases, leaving 12 bases between them. CDR3 loop: CASSLLGGVYNEQFF. DNA of the CDR3: TGTGCCAGCAGCTTACTCGGCGGGGTGTACAATGAGCAGTTCTTC.

CDR3 bases: TGTGCCAGCAGTTTTCTCGGGAGCGGAGTCTACAATGAGCAGTTCTTC. Translation: CASSFLGSGVYNEQFF. The V and J genes are TRBV6-5 and TRBJ2-1; TRBD2 is a possible D gene (6 bases). The CDR3 has 16 amino acids. Germline lookup yields CDR1 MNHEY and CDR2 SVGAGI. Trimming took 4 bases from V and 3 from J, leaving 16 bases between them.

This chain links TRBV19 with TRBJ1-2; D gene uncertain. CDR3 size: 14 residues. Deletions cut 6 bases from V and 4 bases from J, with 15 bases between. CDR1 LNHDA and CDR2 SQIVND come from the germline V gene (reference sequence). The CDR3 nucleotides are TGTGCCAGTAGCCTTGCGCAGTCTGTCTATGGCTACACCTTC. This gives the protein CASSLAQSVYGYTF.